This note documents a single TCR beta chain sequence. The antigen is unknown. These data are taken from a study of CD8+ T cells in alopecia areata. Study-level information: Those patients who were treated received oral tofacitinib, which was given at 5 to 10 mg twice daily for moderate-to-severe alopecia areata. The study, taken as a whole, reports: An increase in clonality over normal scalp was evident in lesional scalp, especially alopecia totalis/universalis. Having one nonresponder leaves uncertain how baseline CD8+ expansion relates to response.

Regarding treatment: oral pan-JAK inhibitor, 5-10 mg twice daily. This CDR3 region has 12 residues. Looked up from germline, CDR1 is SEHNR and CDR2 is FQNEAQ (reference sequence). V dropped 5 bases and J dropped 0 bases, with 5 bases sitting between them. Isolated RNA was reverse transcribed into cDNA used as the sequencing template. Sequencing was performed with immunoSEQ multiplex PCR; in TCRdb, only in-frame clones are kept and a portion is missing. The sample includes some 150,000 clones, 45% to 65% of them seen just once. The source material was CD8+ T cells sorted from blood, sampled at week 4, from a patient treated with tofacitinib. This sequence was found in a human donor with alopecia areata. The V call is TRBV7-9, the J call TRBJ2-7; no clear D. The CDR3 protein is CASSHSSYEQYF. Written as DNA, the CDR3 is TGTGCCAGCAGCCACAGCTCCTACGAGCAGTACTTC.